The present T cell receptor (beta chain) was sequenced within a study of T cell repertoires in cytomegalovirus infection. As for the study in general: Evidence of both CMV infection and a matching HLA type came from public TCR beta signatures. Study-wide results and limits: Based on cumulative public TCR beta family frequency, carriers of CMV plus the relevant HLA were identified.

Germline CDR1 SEHNR, CDR2 FQNEAQ (reference sequence). V lost 5 bases to trimming and J lost 0 bases, with 13 bases between them. The CDR3 covers 15 residues. TCRdb analysed the reads with MiXCR anew, one entry per CDR3 protein. The sample lists roughly 100,000 distinct CDR3 sequences, approximately 15% occurring once. On this clonotype: Its antigen is undetermined.

V and J are TRBV7-9 and TRBJ1-1; D remains unclear. Sequencing was done on a sample of PBMCs. The receptor's source is a human donor in good health (CMV status not recorded). Some clones in this sample may be carry-over from other donors' samples. DNA for the CDR3: TGTGCCAGCAGCCCCCCGGCCTTCATGAACACTGAAGCTTTCTTT. The encoded protein is CASSPPAFMNTEAFF.